This passage covers 10 T cell receptor beta chains from one sample sequenced in a study of blood T cell repertoires in COVID-19. Repertoires were generated with immunoSEQ multiplex PCR, while TCRdb's copy carries only in-frame clones and drops some. The sample consists of some 49,000 clones, around 78% of them appearing once. The sample was peripheral blood. These receptors came from a human donor in a cohort sampled during active COVID-19.

This clone was found once. The rearrangement joins TRBV19 to TRBJ1-1; 10 positions agree with TRBD1. J gave up 5 bases and V 3 bases, and 9 bases lay outside the gene matches. The CDR3 runs 16 residues. Germline V gives CDR1 LNHDA, CDR2 SQIVND (reference sequence). CDR3 coding DNA: TGTGCCAGTAGTATGTCCGGGACAGGGGTTTGGACTGAAGCTTTCTTT. Protein: CASSMSGTGVWTEAFF.

The V and J genes are TRBV30 and TRBJ1-4, with D maybe TRBD1 (6 bases). The CDR3 is 13 residues long. Germline CDR1 is GTSNPN and CDR2 is SVGIG (reference sequence). V was shortened by 0 bases and J by 10 bases, with 12 bases between the two germline ends. The CDR3 here is CAWSVGTGTKLFF. The DNA of the CDR3 is TGTGCCTGGAGTGTTGGAACAGGGACAAAACTGTTTTTT.

The chain recombines TRBV7-2 with TRBJ2-3; tentative D call: TRBD2 (6 bases). Germline V gives CDR1 SGHTA, CDR2 FQGNSA. CDR3 length: 16 residues. V was trimmed by 5 bases and J by 2 bases, leaving 17 bases between them. The CDR3 DNA reads TGTGCCAGCAGCCCCACGGGAGACGTTATCACAGATACGCAGTATTTT. Translated: CASSPTGDVITDTQYF.

The rearrangement uses TRBV3-1 (or the pseudogene TRBV3-2) and TRBJ1-6; 9 bases line up with TRBD1. J was trimmed by 9 bases and V by 4 bases; bases with no gene match: 4. Per germline, CDR1 LGHDT and CDR2 YNNKEL (reference sequence). The CDR3 runs 14 residues. The CDR3 DNA is TGTGCCAGCAGCCGCCGGGACAGGGCTTCACCCCTCCACTTT. Protein sequence: CASSRRDRASPLHF.

This clone is a singleton in its sample. The rearrangement joins TRBV7-2 to TRBJ1-3, with unresolved D. Trimming stripped 1 base from V and 4 bases from J, with 14 bases between. In germline, CDR1 is SGHTA, CDR2 FQGNSA. CDR3 length: 16 amino acids. DNA of the CDR3: TGTGCCAGCAGCTTAGTCCCGGGGTCGCGGGGAAACACCATATATTTT. Translating gives CASSLVPGSRGNTIYF.

The gene calls are TRBV11-2 and TRBJ2-5; 7 nucleotides line up with TRBD2. J was trimmed by 2 bases and V by 1 base; bases with no gene match: 7. The CDR3 covers 16 residues. The germline V gene encodes CDR1 SGHAT and CDR2 FQNNGV. The CDR3 sequence: CASSLGGGLEQETQYF. The CDR3, as DNA: TGTGCCAGCAGCTTAGGGGGGGGGTTGGAGCAAGAGACCCAGTACTTC.

The rearrangement joins TRBV30 to TRBJ1-6, with D uncertain. Looked up from germline, CDR1 is GTSNPN and CDR2 is SVGIG (reference sequence). Trimming shortened V by 5 bases and J by 0 bases, and 11 bases separated the two germline ends. The CDR3 spans 15 residues. The CDR3 DNA sequence: TGTGCCTGGCGGGGTTCTGGCTCCTATAATTCACCCCTCCACTTT. It translates to CAWRGSGSYNSPLHF.

The chain uses TRBV13 and TRBJ1-2; D gene ambiguous. There are 13 residues in the CDR3. Germline V lookup: CDR1 PRHDT, CDR2 FYEKMQ (reference sequence). Deletions cut 6 bases from V and 2 bases from J, with 10 bases between. CDR3 region: CASSVVQNYGYTF. In nucleotides, the CDR3 is TGTGCCAGCAGTGTGGTACAGAACTATGGCTACACCTTC.

V gene TRBV20-1 combines with J gene TRBJ1-4; no clear D. Germline-derived CDR1 and CDR2 are DFQATT and SNEGSKA (reference sequence). With 0 bases removed from V and 8 bases from J, the gap between germline ends came to 4 bases. CDR3 length: 11 amino acids. The CDR3 sequence is CSARDVEKLFF. CDR3 nucleotides: TGCAGTGCTAGAGATGTAGAAAAACTGTTTTTT.

This chain links TRBV3-1 (or the pseudogene TRBV3-2) with TRBJ2-7, with TRBD2 identical over 11 bases. Trimming removed 1 base from V and 2 bases from J; junction bases left unmatched: 1. This CDR3 has 15 residues. CDR1 is LGHDT, CDR2 YNNKEL, per germline (reference sequence). DNA for the CDR3: TGTGCCAGCAGCCAAGGACTAGCGGGAACCTACGAGCAGTACTTC. It translates to CASSQGLAGTYEQYF.